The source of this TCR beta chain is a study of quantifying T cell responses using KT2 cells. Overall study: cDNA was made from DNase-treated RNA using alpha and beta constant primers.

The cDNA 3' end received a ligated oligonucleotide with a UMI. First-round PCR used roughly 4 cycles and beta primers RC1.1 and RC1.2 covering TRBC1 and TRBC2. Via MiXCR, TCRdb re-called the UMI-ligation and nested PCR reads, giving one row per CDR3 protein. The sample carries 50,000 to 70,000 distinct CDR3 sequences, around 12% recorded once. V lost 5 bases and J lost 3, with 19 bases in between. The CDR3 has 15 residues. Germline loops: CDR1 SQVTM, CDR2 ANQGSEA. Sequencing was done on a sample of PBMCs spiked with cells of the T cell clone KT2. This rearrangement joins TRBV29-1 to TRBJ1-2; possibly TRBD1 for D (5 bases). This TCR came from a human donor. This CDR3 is CSVPGGGGSDYGYTF. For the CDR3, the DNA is TGCAGCGTTCCCGGCGGGGGGGGGAGCGACTATGGCTACACCTTC.